This is a list of T cell receptor beta chains from one sample in a study of technical replicates of blood from a handful of donors. Data came from immunoSEQ multiplex PCR; TCRdb stores just in-frame clones and leaves some out. The sample consists of approximately 85,000 clones, about 91% of them appearing once. Sequenced: T cells isolated from PBMCs. The source is a human donor in good health. The CDR3 runs from the conserved cysteine through the conserved F or W. The D gene is left open where the match is weak. The size of a clone is reported for some rows only, either as once, few or many, or as a class for expanded clones.

J gene,V gene,clone size,CDR3 length,D gene,CDR3 DNA,CDR3 protein
TRBJ2-1,TRBV2,.,14,TRBD1,TGTGCCAGCATTGTGGAACAGGGGAAGAATGAGCAGTTCTTC,CASIVEQGKNEQFF
TRBJ2-2,TRBV30,few,14,.,TGTGCCTGGAGTCAGGGACACTTCACCGGGGAGCTGTTTTTT,CAWSQGHFTGELFF
TRBJ1-2,TRBV28,.,16,.,TGTGCCAGCAGTTTTCTGATCGGGACTAGCCCGAAAGGCTACACCTTC,CASSFLIGTSPKGYTF
TRBJ1-1,TRBV27,.,14,.,TGTGCCAGCAGTTTTGGGCCTGCAGGGGAAGAAGCTTTCTTT,CASSFGPAGEEAFF
TRBJ2-7,TRBV5-1,.,14,.,TGCGCCAGCAGCTTATTGGACAGCTCCTACGAGCAGTACTTC,CASSLLDSSYEQYF
TRBJ1-2,TRBV19,.,15,.,TGTGCCAGTAGTATACGGGGAGAGCTAAACTATGGCTACACCTTC,CASSIRGELNYGYTF
TRBJ2-3,TRBV27,.,15,.,TGTGCCAGCAGTTTAGTTCCGGGAATCACAGATACGCAGTATTTT,CASSLVPGITDTQYF
TRBJ1-6,TRBV19,.,18,TRBD1,TGTGCCAGTAGTATAGAAACAGGGGTGATTCAGATGAATTCACCCCTCCACTTT,CASSIETGVIQMNSPLHF
TRBJ1-6,TRBV28,.,16,TRBD1,TGTGCCAGCAGATCAACCGGGACAGGGGTAGGTTCACCCCTCCACTTT,CASRSTGTGVGSPLHF
TRBJ1-2,TRBV5-1,.,15,.,TGCGCCAGCAGCCCTAGCCTACTAGGCCTCTATGGCTACACCTTC,CASSPSLLGLYGYTF
TRBJ2-3,TRBV27,few,16,TRBD2,TGTGCCAGCAGTCAGCGGACTAGCGGGAGTCGGGGTACGCAGTATTTT,CASSQRTSGSRGTQYF
TRBJ2-6,TRBV30,once,14,.,TGTGCCTGGACGTGGGCGCCTGGGGCCAACGTCCTGACTTTC,CAWTWAPGANVLTF
TRBJ2-3,TRBV5-1,.,16,.,TGCGCCAGCAGCTTGGGCCTTAAGCGGGGCACAGATACGCAGTATTTT,CASSLGLKRGTDTQYF
TRBJ2-3,TRBV5-1,.,15,.,TGCGCCAGCAGCTTGTCCCCACGACAGCCCGATACGCAGTATTTT,CASSLSPRQPDTQYF
TRBJ1-2,TRBV11-2,.,15,TRBD1,TGTGCCAGCAGCTTACTTAGACAGGGGGCGCTGGGCTACACCTTC,CASSLLRQGALGYTF
TRBJ1-2,TRBV10-1,.,15,TRBD1,TGCGCCAGCAGCCCCGGGACAGGGGGCGTCCATGGCTACACCTTC,CASSPGTGGVHGYTF
TRBJ2-7,TRBV5-1,.,14,TRBD1,TGCGCCAGCAGCGCGGGACAGGGGACCTACGAGCAGTACTTC,CASSAGQGTYEQYF
TRBJ1-4,TRBV13,.,13,TRBD1,TGTGCCAGCAGTTACGACAGGGGCGAAAAACTGTTTTTT,CASSYDRGEKLFF
TRBJ2-7,TRBV27,.,14,.,TGTGCCAGCAGTTACGGTGGGAGAAACTACGAGCAGTACTTC,CASSYGGRNYEQYF
TRBJ1-2,TRBV30,.,16,.,TGTGCCCATGATAGACTGGATGTGAGAGGTAACTATGGCTACACCTTC,CAHDRLDVRGNYGYTF
TRBJ1-2,TRBV6-5,.,13,.,TGTGCCAGCAGTTACTCGGGGGCATTTGGCTACACCTTC,CASSYSGAFGYTF
TRBJ2-7,TRBV7-9,.,15,TRBD1,TGTGCCAGCAGTCGAGGGACAGGGACAACCTACGAGCAGTACTTC,CASSRGTGTTYEQYF
TRBJ1-1,TRBV5-1,.,14,.,TGCGCCAGCAGCTTGGCCACAGTGAACACTGAAGCTTTCTTT,CASSLATVNTEAFF
TRBJ2-5,TRBV4-2,.,22,TRBD2,TGTGCCAGCAGCCAAGACGGAACACTACTAGCGGGAGGGCCCGAGTGGTCAGAGACCCAGTACTTC,CASSQDGTLLAGGPEWSETQYF
TRBJ2-3,TRBV4-1,.,18,TRBD1,TGCGCCAGCAGCCAAGGAACAATGGGACAGGTGAGAACAGATACGCAGTATTTT,CASSQGTMGQVRTDTQYF
TRBJ1-4,TRBV19,.,15,TRBD1,TGTGCCAGTAGTATGATAAAGGGGGCAGGGGAAAAACTGTTTTTT,CASSMIKGAGEKLFF
TRBJ2-1,TRBV10-3,.,15,TRBD2,TGTGCCATCCGCGCCGGGACTAGCGGGACGGATGAGCAGTTCTTC,CAIRAGTSGTDEQFF
TRBJ1-2,TRBV9,.,14,.,TGTGCCAGCAGCGTGGTCCCTGGGGGCGGTGGCTACACCTTC,CASSVVPGGGGYTF
TRBJ2-3,TRBV4-1,.,16,.,TGCGCCAGCAGCCAAGTTTCGGTTAGAACCCGTGATACGCAGTATTTT,CASSQVSVRTRDTQYF
TRBJ1-3,TRBV5-1,.,16,TRBD1,TGCGCCAGCAGCTTGGCGGGACAGGGATTTGGAAACACCATATATTTT,CASSLAGQGFGNTIYF
TRBJ2-5,TRBV27,.,14,TRBD1,TGTGCCAGCAGTTCACTACAGGGGTTAGAGACCCAGTACTTC,CASSSLQGLETQYF
TRBJ1-2,TRBV5-1,.,13,.,TGCGCCAGCAGCTCCTCCGGGGAAGAAGGCTACACCTTC,CASSSSGEEGYTF
TRBJ1-1,TRBV6-1,.,15,TRBD1,TGTGCCAGCAGTGAAGGTACAGGGGGCTCGTCAGAAGCTTTCTTT,CASSEGTGGSSEAFF
TRBJ1-2,TRBV7-2,.,13,TRBD1,TGTGCCAGCAGCTTATACAGGGGAGATGGCTACACCTTC,CASSLYRGDGYTF
TRBJ1-1,TRBV4-1,.,14,TRBD1,TGCGCCAGCAGCCGGGACAGGGTTTGGCCAGAAGCTTTCTTT,CASSRDRVWPEAFF
TRBJ1-1,TRBV28,.,13,.,TGTGCCAGCAGTTCCCCGACAGGCACTGAAGCTTTCTTT,CASSSPTGTEAFF
TRBJ2-1,TRBV4-1,.,14,TRBD2,TGCGCCAGCAGCCGCATGGGGGGGGGCAATGAGCAGTTCTTC,CASSRMGGGNEQFF
TRBJ2-4,TRBV11-2,.,15,TRBD2,TGTGCCAGCAGCTCACTAGCGATAGCCAAAAACATTCAGTACTTC,CASSSLAIAKNIQYF
TRBJ1-2,TRBV29-1,.,15,TRBD1,TGCAGCCCCCGCCCGGGGACAGGGGTAAACTATGGCTACACCTTC,CSPRPGTGVNYGYTF
TRBJ2-1,TRBV4-2,.,15,.,TGTGCCAGCAGCCAAGACCTAGGTGCCTACAATGAGCAGTTCTTC,CASSQDLGAYNEQFF
TRBJ2-2,TRBV7-6,.,15,TRBD1,TGTGCCAGCAGCCCGGGACAGGGGGCCACCGGGGAGCTGTTTTTT,CASSPGQGATGELFF
TRBJ2-5,TRBV28,.,12,.,TGTGCCAGCAGTTTACAACAAGAGACCCAGTACTTC,CASSLQQETQYF
TRBJ1-1,TRBV11-2,.,15,.,TGTGCCAGCAGCTTGGTGGCAGGCACCAACACTGAAGCTTTCTTT,CASSLVAGTNTEAFF
TRBJ2-7,TRBV7-9,.,15,TRBD1,TGTGCCAGCAGCCTCCGAACAGGGGGACTGGACGAGCAGTACTTC,CASSLRTGGLDEQYF
TRBJ1-2,TRBV27,.,13,TRBD1,TGTGCCAGCAGTCTCCGGGACAGTTGGGGCTACACCTTC,CASSLRDSWGYTF
TRBJ2-7,TRBV6-5,.,16,.,TGTGCCAGCAGTTTGTACTCGGCGGGGACCTCCTACGAGCAGTACTTC,CASSLYSAGTSYEQYF
TRBJ2-1,TRBV5-1,.,17,TRBD2,TGCGCCAGCACCTACCTGGGACTAAGGAGCTCCTACAATGAGCAGTTCTTC,CASTYLGLRSSYNEQFF
TRBJ1-2,TRBV5-8,.,14,TRBD1,TGTGCCAGCAGCTTGGGACAGGGGCTTCTAGGCTACACCTTC,CASSLGQGLLGYTF